This entry features one T cell receptor (beta chain) sequence. This sample was taken from a study of blood T cell repertoires in COVID-19. About the research overall: Sites across the United States, Italy and Spain contributed samples from acute and convalescent COVID-19. From T cells, B-cell-depleted T cells, or PBMCs came the material, which was cDNA or gDNA.

The germline CDR1 and CDR2 sequences are SQVTM and ANQGSEA. Trimming shortened V by 4 bases and J by 1 base, and 6 bases separated the two germline ends. The CDR3 loop spans 12 amino acids. Some clones are missing from TCRdb's copy, which holds only in-frame ones; the method was immunoSEQ multiplex PCR. There are some 120,000 clones in the sample; approximately 84% occur only once, and less than 9% lies in the top ten. Sequencing was carried out using peripheral blood. The gene calls are TRBV29-1 and TRBJ2-3, with no clear D. This receptor was taken from a man between 65 and 85 years old with active or convalescent COVID-19. CDR3 region: CSVGGRTDTQYF. CDR3 bases: TGCAGCGTTGGTGGCCGCACAGATACGCAGTATTTT.